This is a list of T cell receptor beta chains from one sample in a study of regulatory T cells in long-lasting Graves disease. Each CDR3 protein is one row after TCRdb ran MiXCR on the multiplex PCR reads. The sample shows 350,000 to 500,000 distinct CDR3 sequences, roughly a fifth of them seen only once. The sequencing here drew on peripheral blood mononuclear cells (PBMCs), taken when the disease was refractory, from a patient treated with antithyroid drugs. The receptors stem from a female donor with Graves disease. CDR3s include the opening cysteine and the closing phenylalanine or tryptophan. Each record gives: D gene, clone size, J gene, V gene, CDR3 DNA, CDR3 protein. D genes are given only for firm matches. Clone sizes are given selectively: once, few, many, or a class where the clone is expanded.

d_call: -
clone_size: many
j_call: TRBJ2-5
v_call: TRBV20-1
cdr3_nt: TGCAGTGCTAGCCGATACTTAACGGCGATACAAGAGACCCAGTACTTC
cdr3_aa: CSASRYLTAIQETQYF

d_call: TRBD2
clone_size: -
j_call: TRBJ2-2
v_call: TRBV4-1
cdr3_nt: TGCGCCAGCAGCCAAGATACGGCTAGCGGGAGGACTCTTACCACCGGGGAGCTGTTTTTT
cdr3_aa: CASSQDTASGRTLTTGELFF

d_call: -
clone_size: many
j_call: TRBJ2-7
v_call: TRBV14
cdr3_nt: TGTGCCAGCAGCCGAGGGTACTCCTACGAGCAGTACTTC
cdr3_aa: CASSRGYSYEQYF

d_call: -
clone_size: few
j_call: TRBJ2-2
v_call: TRBV25-1
cdr3_nt: TGTGCCAGCAGTGAGACGCTCGACACCGGGGAGCTGTTTTTT
cdr3_aa: CASSETLDTGELFF

d_call: -
clone_size: few
j_call: TRBJ1-2
v_call: TRBV6-2/TRBV6-3
cdr3_nt: TGTGCCAGCAGTTTAAATGGGGCTAACTATGGCTACACCTTC
cdr3_aa: CASSLNGANYGYTF

d_call: TRBD1
clone_size: few
j_call: TRBJ2-5
v_call: TRBV9
cdr3_nt: TGTGCCAGCAACCGACAGGGTGCAGAGACCCAGTACTTC
cdr3_aa: CASNRQGAETQYF

d_call: -
clone_size: few
j_call: TRBJ1-2
v_call: TRBV7-8
cdr3_nt: TGTGCCAGCAGCTTAGGGGTTCAACCCCGAGCAAGGGGGGGCTACACCTTC
cdr3_aa: CASSLGVQPRARGGYTF

d_call: -
clone_size: few
j_call: TRBJ2-4
v_call: TRBV7-8
cdr3_nt: TGTGCCAGCAGCTTTCGACCCGCGTGGGCCAAAAACATTCAGTACTTC
cdr3_aa: CASSFRPAWAKNIQYF

d_call: TRBD2
clone_size: few
j_call: TRBJ2-7
v_call: TRBV18
cdr3_nt: TGTGCCAGCTCACAAGGGGATCTAGCGGGAGCTTCCGAGCAGTACTTC
cdr3_aa: CASSQGDLAGASEQYF

d_call: -
clone_size: many
j_call: TRBJ2-7
v_call: TRBV6-5
cdr3_nt: TGTGCCAGCAGTTACCAAGGGTCCTACGAGCAGTACTTC
cdr3_aa: CASSYQGSYEQYF

d_call: -
clone_size: many
j_call: TRBJ2-5
v_call: TRBV20-1
cdr3_nt: TGCAGTGTTACAGGCCAGGGGGGGACAGAGTTTGGAGAGACCCAGTACTTC
cdr3_aa: CSVTGQGGTEFGETQYF

d_call: -
clone_size: few
j_call: TRBJ2-6
v_call: TRBV29-1
cdr3_nt: TGCAGCGTTGAAGACGTACCTGGGGCCAACGTCCTGACTTTC
cdr3_aa: CSVEDVPGANVLTF

d_call: -
clone_size: many
j_call: TRBJ2-4
v_call: TRBV2
cdr3_nt: TGTGCCAGCACTTTTAGCGGAGCTAAAAACATTCAGTACTTC
cdr3_aa: CASTFSGAKNIQYF

d_call: TRBD2
clone_size: few
j_call: TRBJ2-7
v_call: TRBV29-1
cdr3_nt: TGCAGCGTTGATACTAGCGGGATAACTAACGAGCAGTACTTC
cdr3_aa: CSVDTSGITNEQYF

d_call: -
clone_size: many
j_call: TRBJ1-4
v_call: TRBV6-5
cdr3_nt: TGTGCCAGCAGTTACTCGGTGGGAGGAAATGAAAAACTGTTTTTT
cdr3_aa: CASSYSVGGNEKLFF

d_call: TRBD2
clone_size: many
j_call: TRBJ2-5
v_call: TRBV2
cdr3_nt: TGTGCCTCTGGACGCAGGGCCGGGACTAGCGGGATGGTGGAGGAATTGGAGACCCAGTACTTC
cdr3_aa: CASGRRAGTSGMVEELETQYF

d_call: -
clone_size: many
j_call: TRBJ1-1
v_call: TRBV12-3/TRBV12-4
cdr3_nt: TGTGCCAGCAGCCCTCGACAGGACACTGAAGCTTTCTTT
cdr3_aa: CASSPRQDTEAFF

d_call: TRBD2
clone_size: -
j_call: TRBJ2-5
v_call: TRBV7-2
cdr3_nt: TGTGCCAGCGGGGCGGGGGTAGGAGAGACCCAGTACTTC
cdr3_aa: CASGAGVGETQYF

d_call: -
clone_size: few
j_call: TRBJ2-1
v_call: TRBV28
cdr3_nt: TGTGCCAGCAAGGCCTCCCTGGACCTAGCGCTACTCAATGAGCAGTTCTTC
cdr3_aa: CASKASLDLALLNEQFF

d_call: -
clone_size: -
j_call: TRBJ1-3
v_call: TRBV15
cdr3_nt: TGTGCCACCAGCAGAGAAGATGGGCCGTTCTCTGGAAACACCATATATTTT
cdr3_aa: CATSREDGPFSGNTIYF

d_call: -
clone_size: many
j_call: TRBJ2-7
v_call: TRBV30
cdr3_nt: TGTGCCTGGAGGCCCCCCGGGGCAGTCGAGCAGTACTTC
cdr3_aa: CAWRPPGAVEQYF

d_call: -
clone_size: -
j_call: TRBJ2-1
v_call: TRBV29-1
cdr3_nt: TGCAGCGTCCCCGGGACCTACGGTAATGAGCAGTTCTTC
cdr3_aa: CSVPGTYGNEQFF

d_call: -
clone_size: many
j_call: TRBJ2-2
v_call: TRBV2
cdr3_nt: TGTGCCAGCAGTGAGCAGGGCGGGGACACCGGGGAGCTGTTTTTT
cdr3_aa: CASSEQGGDTGELFF

d_call: TRBD1
clone_size: many
j_call: TRBJ1-4
v_call: TRBV2
cdr3_nt: TGTGCCAGCAGTTACCCGGGACAGTCTAATGAAAAACTGTTTTTT
cdr3_aa: CASSYPGQSNEKLFF

d_call: TRBD1
clone_size: many
j_call: TRBJ1-1
v_call: TRBV6-1
cdr3_nt: TGTGCCAGCAGTGGGACAGGGGGCGCGGACACTGAAGCTTTCTTT
cdr3_aa: CASSGTGGADTEAFF

d_call: -
clone_size: -
j_call: TRBJ2-7
v_call: TRBV5-5
cdr3_nt: TGTGCCAGCAGCTTGGAACAGTTTGCCTACGAGCAGTACTTC
cdr3_aa: CASSLEQFAYEQYF

d_call: TRBD2
clone_size: -
j_call: TRBJ2-1
v_call: TRBV7-3
cdr3_nt: TGTGCCAGCAGCTTAATAGGGACTAGCAATGAGCAGTTCTTC
cdr3_aa: CASSLIGTSNEQFF

d_call: -
clone_size: -
j_call: TRBJ1-1
v_call: TRBV20-1
cdr3_nt: TGCAGTGCTAGTCAGGAGGGGTACGGGGCTGAAGCTTTCTTT
cdr3_aa: CSASQEGYGAEAFF

d_call: -
clone_size: many
j_call: TRBJ2-5
v_call: TRBV2
cdr3_nt: TGTGCCAGCAGTGATCCCGCTGGTGGGACCCAGTACTTC
cdr3_aa: CASSDPAGGTQYF

d_call: -
clone_size: many
j_call: TRBJ1-2
v_call: TRBV20-1
cdr3_nt: TGCAGTGCTAGAGATCTGGCGGGGAATGGCTACACCTTC
cdr3_aa: CSARDLAGNGYTF

d_call: TRBD1
clone_size: many
j_call: TRBJ1-2
v_call: TRBV28
cdr3_nt: TGTGCCAGCACCGATAGTGGGGCAAGGGACAGGAACTATGGCTACACCTTC
cdr3_aa: CASTDSGARDRNYGYTF

d_call: -
clone_size: many
j_call: TRBJ1-2
v_call: TRBV2
cdr3_nt: TGTGCCACCCTGGGCAGCTTTAATGGCTACACCTTC
cdr3_aa: CATLGSFNGYTF

d_call: -
clone_size: many
j_call: TRBJ2-5
v_call: TRBV28
cdr3_nt: TGTGCCAGCACAGGGGAGGAGACCCAGTACTTC
cdr3_aa: CASTGEETQYF